The rows below give T cell receptor beta chains drawn from one sample of a study of OX40 agonist ivuxolimab in advanced cancers. Here immunoSEQ multiplex PCR was the method, and the copy in TCRdb shows in-frame clones only, minus some. Of under 95,000 clones in the sample, 75% to 90% were seen once. The sample was CD4+ or CD8+ T cells sorted from blood, taken in a trial of the OX40 agonist ivuxolimab. The receptors were sampled from an adult with an advanced solid tumor such as melanoma, head and neck, liver or kidney cancer. Both conserved end residues are trimmed from each CDR3. A D gene is named only where the DNA matches it firmly.

>TRBV2|TRBD1|TRBJ2-7|11
ASSPSTGSEQY
>TRBV6-1|TRBD1|TRBJ1-6|14
ASSELRDRDNSPLH
>TRBV5-1|TRBD2|TRBJ2-3|14
ASSLQGTSGTDTQY
>TRBV10-3|TRBD1|TRBJ2-1|12
AIGEGQGMGEQF
>TRBV6-6|TRBD1|TRBJ1-6|11
ASSGDRVSPLH
>TRBV18|.|TRBJ1-1|14
ASSPRQNQQNTEAF
>TRBV10-3|.|TRBJ1-5|12
AISEGGQNQPQH
>TRBV5-5|.|TRBJ1-4|14
ASSGRPGRSNEKLF
>TRBV30|TRBD2|TRBJ2-3|13
AWLSGAGPTDTQY
>TRBV29-1|TRBD2|TRBJ2-5|12
SVPSGAYQETQY
>TRBV11-2|.|TRBJ1-1|12
ASRVTGGNTEAF
>TRBV6-5|.|TRBJ1-2|11
ASSEARTAGYT
>TRBV4-1|TRBD1|TRBJ1-2|13
ASSQPGQGARGYT
>TRBV7-9|.|TRBJ1-2|11
ASSEGPNYGYT
>TRBV7-6|.|TRBJ1-2|11
ASSPAGGNDYT
>TRBV9|TRBD1|TRBJ2-5|13
ASSVGQGDRETQY
>TRBV30|.|TRBJ2-5|12
AWGDRPRQETQY
>TRBV7-9|TRBD1|TRBJ1-1|11
ASSLARGREAF